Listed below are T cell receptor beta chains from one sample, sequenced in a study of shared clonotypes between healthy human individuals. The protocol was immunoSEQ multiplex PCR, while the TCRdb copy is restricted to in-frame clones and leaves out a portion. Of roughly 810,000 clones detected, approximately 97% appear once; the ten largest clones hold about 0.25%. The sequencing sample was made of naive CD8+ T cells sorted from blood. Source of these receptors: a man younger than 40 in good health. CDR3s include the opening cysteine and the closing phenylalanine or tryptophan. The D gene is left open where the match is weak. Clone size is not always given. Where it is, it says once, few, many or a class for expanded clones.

CDR3: CASTLEGGYEQYF; DNA: TGTGCCAGCACCCTGGAGGGAGGTTACGAGCAGTACTTC; V: TRBV28; length: 13; size: -; D: -; J: TRBJ2-7
CDR3: CASRVPPGNTEAFF; DNA: TGTGCCAGCAGAGTACCTCCGGGGAACACTGAAGCTTTCTTT; V: TRBV9; length: 14; size: -; D: -; J: TRBJ1-1
CDR3: CASSLELSDYEQYF; DNA: TGCGCCAGCAGCCTCGAACTCTCGGACTACGAGCAGTACTTC; V: TRBV4-1; length: 14; size: once; D: -; J: TRBJ2-7
CDR3: CASRYRARDGYTF; DNA: TGTGCCAGCCGATACAGGGCTAGGGATGGCTACACCTTC; V: TRBV6-5; length: 13; size: -; D: -; J: TRBJ1-2
CDR3: CASSWTNSNQPQHF; DNA: TGTGCCAGCAGTTGGACTAATAGCAATCAGCCCCAGCATTTT; V: TRBV6-1; length: 14; size: -; D: -; J: TRBJ1-5
CDR3: CASSEVRQGSNTIYF; DNA: TGTGCCAGCAGTGAAGTCAGACAGGGTAGCAACACCATATATTTT; V: TRBV2; length: 15; size: -; D: TRBD1; J: TRBJ1-3
CDR3: CASSVGVGGADTQYF; DNA: TGTGCCAGCAGCGTAGGTGTTGGGGGAGCAGATACGCAGTATTTT; V: TRBV9; length: 15; size: -; D: -; J: TRBJ2-3
CDR3: CASSYDTGANYGYTF; DNA: TGTGCCAGCAGTTACGATACAGGGGCTAACTATGGCTACACCTTC; V: TRBV6-5; length: 15; size: -; D: TRBD1; J: TRBJ1-2
CDR3: CASSLRRMDTEAFF; DNA: TGTGCCAGCAGTTTGCGCAGGATGGACACTGAAGCTTTCTTT; V: TRBV27; length: 14; size: once; D: -; J: TRBJ1-1
CDR3: CASSVDQGAGEKLFF; DNA: TGTGCCAGCAGCGTAGATCAGGGGGCTGGGGAAAAACTGTTTTTT; V: TRBV9; length: 15; size: -; D: TRBD1; J: TRBJ1-4
CDR3: CSVDTKGEQFF; DNA: TGCAGCGTTGACACTAAAGGCGAGCAGTTCTTC; V: TRBV29-1; length: 11; size: -; D: -; J: TRBJ2-1
CDR3: CASSPTGENIQYF; DNA: TGTGCCAGCAGTCCCACAGGGGAAAACATTCAGTACTTC; V: TRBV7-9; length: 13; size: -; D: TRBD1; J: TRBJ2-4
CDR3: CASSLGGPYNEQFF; DNA: TGTGCCAGCAGTTTAGGAGGACCCTACAATGAGCAGTTCTTC; V: TRBV27; length: 14; size: -; D: -; J: TRBJ2-1
CDR3: CASRGESYEQYF; DNA: TGCGCCAGCAGGGGGGAATCCTACGAGCAGTACTTC; V: TRBV5-1; length: 12; size: -; D: -; J: TRBJ2-7
CDR3: CASSEYGSSTGELFF; DNA: TGTGCCAGCAGTGAATATGGCTCTTCCACCGGGGAGCTGTTTTTT; V: TRBV25-1; length: 15; size: once; D: -; J: TRBJ2-2
CDR3: CASGRTDTGELFF; DNA: TGTGCCAGCGGGAGAACGGACACCGGGGAGCTGTTTTTT; V: TRBV10-3; length: 13; size: -; D: TRBD2; J: TRBJ2-2
CDR3: CASARFVPAKSGNVLTF; DNA: TGTGCCAGCGCTCGCTTCGTACCAGCAAAGTCGGGCAACGTCCTGACTTTC; V: TRBV5-4; length: 17; size: -; D: -; J: TRBJ2-6
CDR3: CASNQRPGPENIQYF; DNA: TGTGCCAGCAACCAAAGACCTGGACCCGAAAACATTCAGTACTTC; V: TRBV21-1; length: 15; size: -; D: -; J: TRBJ2-4
CDR3: CASSLQNQPQHF; DNA: TGTGCCAGCAGCTTACAGAATCAGCCCCAGCATTTT; V: TRBV7-9; length: 12; size: once; D: -; J: TRBJ1-5
CDR3: CSVEATARYGYTF; DNA: TGCAGCGTTGAAGCCACAGCCCGCTATGGCTACACCTTC; V: TRBV29-1; length: 13; size: once; D: -; J: TRBJ1-2
CDR3: CASSPYISRRDSYNEQFF; DNA: TGTGCCAGCAGCCCCTATATCTCACGGCGGGACTCCTACAATGAGCAGTTCTTC; V: TRBV9; length: 18; size: -; D: -; J: TRBJ2-1
CDR3: CAISERGRETQYF; DNA: TGTGCCATCAGTGAAAGGGGTCGAGAGACCCAGTACTTC; V: TRBV10-3; length: 13; size: -; D: -; J: TRBJ2-5
CDR3: CASRQGQVTQETQYF; DNA: TGTGCCAGCAGACAAGGACAGGTCACACAAGAGACCCAGTACTTC; V: TRBV7-9; length: 15; size: -; D: TRBD1; J: TRBJ2-5
CDR3: CASSRLGQLAIYEQYF; DNA: TGTGCCAGCAGCCGACTGGGACAGTTGGCGATCTACGAGCAGTACTTC; V: TRBV2; length: 16; size: -; D: TRBD1; J: TRBJ2-7
CDR3: CASSATGGTEAFF; DNA: TGTGCCAGCAGTGCGACAGGGGGCACTGAAGCTTTCTTT; V: TRBV6-1; length: 13; size: -; D: TRBD1; J: TRBJ1-1
CDR3: CASSLSSQGTSYEQYF; DNA: TGTGCCAGCAGTTTATCGTCACAGGGGACTTCCTACGAGCAGTACTTC; V: TRBV27; length: 16; size: once; D: -; J: TRBJ2-7
CDR3: CASSHRDSLYEQYF; DNA: TGTGCCAGCAGCCACCGGGACAGCCTCTACGAGCAGTACTTC; V: TRBV5-4; length: 14; size: -; D: TRBD1; J: TRBJ2-7
CDR3: CASSLRLPGSPSREQYF; DNA: TGTGCCAGCAGCCTCCGTCTCCCCGGGTCACCATCGCGCGAGCAGTACTTC; V: TRBV5-5; length: 17; size: -; D: -; J: TRBJ2-7
CDR3: CASSELGLAGNDYEQYF; DNA: TGTGCCAGCAGTGAATTGGGGCTAGCGGGAAACGACTACGAGCAGTACTTC; V: TRBV25-1; length: 17; size: -; D: TRBD2; J: TRBJ2-7
CDR3: CASSYSGTDLYNEQFF; DNA: TGTGCCAGCAGTTACTCCGGGACAGACCTTTACAATGAGCAGTTCTTC; V: TRBV6-5; length: 16; size: -; D: TRBD1; J: TRBJ2-1
CDR3: CASSLRGDVDEKLFF; DNA: TGTGCCAGCAGCTTACGGGGAGACGTGGATGAAAAACTGTTTTTT; V: TRBV7-9; length: 15; size: -; D: -; J: TRBJ1-4
CDR3: CASSLTPGQGAGLAGVSTGELFF; DNA: TGTGCCAGCAGCCTAACCCCGGGACAGGGAGCCGGACTAGCGGGAGTGAGTACCGGGGAGCTGTTTTTT; V: TRBV7-3; length: 23; size: -; D: TRBD2; J: TRBJ2-2
CDR3: CSVGGDSKRDTQYF; DNA: TGCAGCGTGGGAGGGGACAGTAAACGAGATACGCAGTATTTT; V: TRBV29-1; length: 14; size: once; D: -; J: TRBJ2-3
CDR3: CASSVGLDPDTQYF; DNA: TGTGCCAGCAGCGTTGGACTAGATCCAGATACGCAGTATTTT; V: TRBV5-6; length: 14; size: -; D: TRBD2; J: TRBJ2-3
CDR3: CASSPGGQPQHF; DNA: TGTGCCAGCTCCCCGGGTGGTCAGCCCCAGCATTTT; V: TRBV27; length: 12; size: -; D: -; J: TRBJ1-5